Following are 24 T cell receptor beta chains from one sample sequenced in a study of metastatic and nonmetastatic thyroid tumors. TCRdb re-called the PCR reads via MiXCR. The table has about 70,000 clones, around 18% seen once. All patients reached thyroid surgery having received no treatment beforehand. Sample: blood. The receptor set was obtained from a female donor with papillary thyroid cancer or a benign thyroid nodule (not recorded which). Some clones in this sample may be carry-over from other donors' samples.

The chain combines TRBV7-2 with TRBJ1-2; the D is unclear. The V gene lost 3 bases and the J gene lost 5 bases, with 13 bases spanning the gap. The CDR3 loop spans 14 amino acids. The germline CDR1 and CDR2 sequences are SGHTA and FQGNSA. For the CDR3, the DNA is TGTGCCAGCAGCTTCATGAACACCCGATATGGCTACACCTTC. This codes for CASSFMNTRYGYTF. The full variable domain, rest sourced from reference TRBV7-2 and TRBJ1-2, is GAGVSQSPSNKVTEKGKDVELRCDPISGHTALYWYRQSLGQGLEFLIYFQGNSAPDKSGLPSDRFSAERTGGSVSTLTIQRTQQEDSAVYLCASSFMNTRYGYTFGSGTRLTVV.

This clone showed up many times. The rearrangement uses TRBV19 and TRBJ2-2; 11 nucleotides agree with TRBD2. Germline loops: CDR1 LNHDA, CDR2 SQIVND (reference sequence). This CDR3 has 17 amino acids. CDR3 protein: CVSAPGLAAPNTGELFF. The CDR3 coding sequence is TGTGTCAGCGCCCCGGGACTAGCGGCCCCGAACACCGGGGAGCTGTTTTTT. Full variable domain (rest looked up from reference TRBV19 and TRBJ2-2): DGGITQSPKYLFRKEGQNVTLSCEQNLNHDAMYWYRQDPGQGLRLIYYSQIVNDFQKGDIAEGYSVSREKKESFPLTVTSAQKNPTAFYLCVSAPGLAAPNTGELFFGEGSRLTVL.

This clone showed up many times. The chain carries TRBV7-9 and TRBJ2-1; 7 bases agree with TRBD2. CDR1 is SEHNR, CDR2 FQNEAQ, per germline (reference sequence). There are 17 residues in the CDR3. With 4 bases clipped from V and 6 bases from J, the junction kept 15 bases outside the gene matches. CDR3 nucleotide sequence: TGTGCCAGCAGCTCATCACTAGCGATCACGGTGGGCAATGAGCAGTTCTTC. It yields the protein CASSSSLAITVGNEQFF. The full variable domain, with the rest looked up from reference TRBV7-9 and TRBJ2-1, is DTGVSQNPRHKITKRGQNVTFRCDPISEHNRLYWYRQTLGQGPEFLTYFQNEAQLEKSRLLSDRFSAERPKGSFSTLEIQRTEQGDSAMYLCASSSSLAITVGNEQFFGPGTRLTVL.

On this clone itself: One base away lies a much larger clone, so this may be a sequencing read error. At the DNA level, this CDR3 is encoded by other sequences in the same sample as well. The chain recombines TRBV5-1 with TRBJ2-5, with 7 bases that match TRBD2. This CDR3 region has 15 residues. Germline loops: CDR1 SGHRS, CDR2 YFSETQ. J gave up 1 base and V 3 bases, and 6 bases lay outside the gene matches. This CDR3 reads CASSWGTSVQETQYF. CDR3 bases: TGCGCCAGCAGCTGGGGTACTAGCGTCCAAGAGACCCAGTACTTC.

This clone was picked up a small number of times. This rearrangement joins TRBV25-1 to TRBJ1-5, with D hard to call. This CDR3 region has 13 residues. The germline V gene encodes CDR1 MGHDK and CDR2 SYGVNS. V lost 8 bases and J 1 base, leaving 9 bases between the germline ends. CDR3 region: CASPMGSNQPQHF. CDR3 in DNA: TGTGCCAGCCCTATGGGAAGCAATCAGCCCCAGCATTTT.

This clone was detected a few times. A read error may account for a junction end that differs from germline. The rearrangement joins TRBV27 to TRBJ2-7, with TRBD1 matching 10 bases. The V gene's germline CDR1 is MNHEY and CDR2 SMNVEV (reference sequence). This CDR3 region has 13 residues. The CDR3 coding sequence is TGTGCCAGCAGCCAGGACAGGGGGGGCGAGCACTACTTC. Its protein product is CASSQDRGGEHYF.

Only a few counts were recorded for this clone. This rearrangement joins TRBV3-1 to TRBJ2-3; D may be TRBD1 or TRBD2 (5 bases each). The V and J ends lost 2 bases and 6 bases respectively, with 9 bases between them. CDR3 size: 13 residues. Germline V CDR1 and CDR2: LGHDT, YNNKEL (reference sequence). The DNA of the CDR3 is TGTGCCAGCAGCCAAAGGGACGAGGATACGCAGTATTTT. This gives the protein CASSQRDEDTQYF.

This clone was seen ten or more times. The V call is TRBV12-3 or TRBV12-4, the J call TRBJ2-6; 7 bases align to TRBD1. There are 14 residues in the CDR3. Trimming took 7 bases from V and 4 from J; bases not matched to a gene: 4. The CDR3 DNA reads TGTGCCAGCACTACAGGGGTAGGGGCCAACGTCCTGACTTTC. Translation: CASTTGVGANVLTF.

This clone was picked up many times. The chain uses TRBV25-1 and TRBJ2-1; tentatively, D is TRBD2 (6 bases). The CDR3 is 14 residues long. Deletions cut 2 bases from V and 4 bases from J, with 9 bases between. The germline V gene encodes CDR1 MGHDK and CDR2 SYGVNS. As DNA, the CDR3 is TGTGCCAGCAGTGAAGCGGGACGGTACAATGAGCAGTTCTTC. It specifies CASSEAGRYNEQFF.

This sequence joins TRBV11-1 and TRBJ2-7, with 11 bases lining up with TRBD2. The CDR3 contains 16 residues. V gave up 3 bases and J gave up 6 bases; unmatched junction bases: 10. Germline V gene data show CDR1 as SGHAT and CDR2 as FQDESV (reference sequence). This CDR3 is CASSFGIAGGPGEQYF. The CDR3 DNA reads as TGTGCCAGCAGCTTCGGGATAGCGGGAGGGCCTGGCGAGCAGTACTTC.

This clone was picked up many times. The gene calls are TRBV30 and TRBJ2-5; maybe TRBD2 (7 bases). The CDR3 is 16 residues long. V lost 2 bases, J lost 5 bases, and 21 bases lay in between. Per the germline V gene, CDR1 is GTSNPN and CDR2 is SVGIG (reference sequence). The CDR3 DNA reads TGTGCCTGGAGTCCGCCCTTCGGGGGGCGTCGGGAGACCCAGTACTTC. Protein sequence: CAWSPPFGGRRETQYF. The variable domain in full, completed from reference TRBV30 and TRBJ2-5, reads SQTIHQWPATLVQPVGSPLSLECTVEGTSNPNLYWYRQAAGRGLQLLFYSVGIGQISSEVPQNLSASRPQDRQFILSSKKLLLSDSGFYLCAWSPPFGGRRETQYFGPGTRLLVL.

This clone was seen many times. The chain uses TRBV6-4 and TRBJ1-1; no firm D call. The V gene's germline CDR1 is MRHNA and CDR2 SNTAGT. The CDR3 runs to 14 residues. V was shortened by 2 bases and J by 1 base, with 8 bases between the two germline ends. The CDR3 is CASSDTDRNTEAFF. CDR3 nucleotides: TGTGCCAGCAGTGACACCGACCGGAACACTGAAGCTTTCTTT.

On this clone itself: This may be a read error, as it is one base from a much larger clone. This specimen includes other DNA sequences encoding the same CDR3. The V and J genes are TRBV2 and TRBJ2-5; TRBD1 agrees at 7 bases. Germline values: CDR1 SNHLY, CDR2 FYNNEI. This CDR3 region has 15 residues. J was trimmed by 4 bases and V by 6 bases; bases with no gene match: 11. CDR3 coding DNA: TGTGCCAGCAGCGACGCAGGGGGACGTGGAGAGACCCAGTACTTC. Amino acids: CASSDAGGRGETQYF.

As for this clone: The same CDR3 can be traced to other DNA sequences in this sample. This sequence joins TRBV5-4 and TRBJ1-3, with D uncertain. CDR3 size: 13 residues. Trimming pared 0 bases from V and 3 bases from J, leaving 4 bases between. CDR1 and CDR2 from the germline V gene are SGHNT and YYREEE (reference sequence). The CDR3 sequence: CASSLAGGNTIYF. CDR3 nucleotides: TGTGCCAGCAGCTTGGCCGGTGGAAACACCATATATTTT.

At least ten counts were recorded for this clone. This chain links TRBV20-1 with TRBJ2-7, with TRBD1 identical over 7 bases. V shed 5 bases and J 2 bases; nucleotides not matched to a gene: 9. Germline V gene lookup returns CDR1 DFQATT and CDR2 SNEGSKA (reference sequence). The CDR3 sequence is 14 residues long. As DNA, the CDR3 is TGCAGTGCTTATATCAGGGGGTCTACCTACGAGCAGTACTTC. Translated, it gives CSAYIRGSTYEQYF.

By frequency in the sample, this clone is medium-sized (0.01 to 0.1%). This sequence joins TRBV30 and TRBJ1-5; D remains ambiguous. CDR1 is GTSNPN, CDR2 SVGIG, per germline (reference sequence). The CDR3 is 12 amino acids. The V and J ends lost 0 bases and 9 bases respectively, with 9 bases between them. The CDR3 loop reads CAWSVRGPPQHF. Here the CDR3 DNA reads TGTGCCTGGAGTGTAAGAGGGCCGCCCCAGCATTTT. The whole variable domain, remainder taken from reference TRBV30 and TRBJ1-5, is SQTIHQWPATLVQPVGSPLSLECTVEGTSNPNLYWYRQAAGRGLQLLFYSVGIGQISSEVPQNLSASRPQDRQFILSSKKLLLSDSGFYLCAWSVRGPPQHFGDGTRLSIL.

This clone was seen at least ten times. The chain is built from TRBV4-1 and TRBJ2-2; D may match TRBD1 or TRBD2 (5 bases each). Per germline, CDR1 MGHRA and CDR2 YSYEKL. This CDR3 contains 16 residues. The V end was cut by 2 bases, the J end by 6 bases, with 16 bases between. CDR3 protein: CASSQITGTHAGELFF. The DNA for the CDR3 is TGCGCCAGCAGCCAAATTACCGGGACCCATGCCGGGGAGCTGTTTTTT.

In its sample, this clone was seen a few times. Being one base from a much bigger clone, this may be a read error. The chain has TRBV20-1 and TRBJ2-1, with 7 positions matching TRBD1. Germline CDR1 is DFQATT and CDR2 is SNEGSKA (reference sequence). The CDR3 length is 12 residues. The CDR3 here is CSARPTGDEHFF. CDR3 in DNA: TGCAGTGCTAGACCTACAGGGGATGAGCATTTCTTC.

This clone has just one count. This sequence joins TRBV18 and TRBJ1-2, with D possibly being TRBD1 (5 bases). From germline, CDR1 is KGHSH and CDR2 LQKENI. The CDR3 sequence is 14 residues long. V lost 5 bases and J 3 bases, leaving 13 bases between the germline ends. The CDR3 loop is CASSWGESYYGYTF. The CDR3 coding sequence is TGTGCCAGCTCATGGGGGGAATCGTACTATGGCTACACCTTC. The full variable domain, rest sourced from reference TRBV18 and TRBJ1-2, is NAGVMQNPRHLVRRRGQEARLRCSPMKGHSHVYWYRQLPEEGLKFMVYLQKENIIDESGMPKERFSAEFPKEGPSILRIQQVVRGDSAAYFCASSWGESYYGYTFGSGTRLTVV.

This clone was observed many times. CDR3 coding DNA: TGTGCCAGCAGCTGGACTAGCTTCAATGAGCAGTTCTTC. Its protein is CASSWTSFNEQFF. The chain couples TRBV7-2 to TRBJ2-1; 8 bases are a match to TRBD2. In germline, CDR1 is SGHTA, CDR2 FQGNSA. The V and J ends lost 4 bases and 6 bases, in that order; junction bases with no gene match: 2. This CDR3 region has 13 residues.

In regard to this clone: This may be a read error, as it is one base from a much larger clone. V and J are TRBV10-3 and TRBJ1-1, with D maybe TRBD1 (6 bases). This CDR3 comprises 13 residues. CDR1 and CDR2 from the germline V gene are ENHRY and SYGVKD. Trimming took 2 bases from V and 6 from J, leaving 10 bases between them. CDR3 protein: CAISETGLSEAFF. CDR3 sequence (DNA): TGTGCCATCAGTGAGACAGGGTTATCTGAAGCTTTCTTT.

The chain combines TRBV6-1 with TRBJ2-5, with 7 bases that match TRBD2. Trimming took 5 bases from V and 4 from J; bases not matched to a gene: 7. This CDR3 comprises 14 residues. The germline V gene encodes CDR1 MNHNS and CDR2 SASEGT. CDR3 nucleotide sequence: TGTGCCAGCAGTCCCCGGGAGGAGGCAGAGACCCAGTACTTC. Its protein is CASSPREEAETQYF.

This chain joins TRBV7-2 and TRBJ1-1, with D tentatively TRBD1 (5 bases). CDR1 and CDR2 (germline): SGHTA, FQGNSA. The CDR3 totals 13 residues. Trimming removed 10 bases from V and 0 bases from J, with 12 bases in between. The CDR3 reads CATLGVVNTEAFF. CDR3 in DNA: TGTGCCACCTTAGGGGTGGTGAACACTGAAGCTTTCTTT.

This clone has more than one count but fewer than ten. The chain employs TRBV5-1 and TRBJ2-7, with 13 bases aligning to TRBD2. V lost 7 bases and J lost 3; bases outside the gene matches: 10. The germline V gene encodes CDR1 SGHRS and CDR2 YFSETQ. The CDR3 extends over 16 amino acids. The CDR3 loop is CASATWTSGSSYEQYF. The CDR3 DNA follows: TGCGCCAGCGCAACCTGGACTAGCGGGAGTAGCTACGAGCAGTACTTC.